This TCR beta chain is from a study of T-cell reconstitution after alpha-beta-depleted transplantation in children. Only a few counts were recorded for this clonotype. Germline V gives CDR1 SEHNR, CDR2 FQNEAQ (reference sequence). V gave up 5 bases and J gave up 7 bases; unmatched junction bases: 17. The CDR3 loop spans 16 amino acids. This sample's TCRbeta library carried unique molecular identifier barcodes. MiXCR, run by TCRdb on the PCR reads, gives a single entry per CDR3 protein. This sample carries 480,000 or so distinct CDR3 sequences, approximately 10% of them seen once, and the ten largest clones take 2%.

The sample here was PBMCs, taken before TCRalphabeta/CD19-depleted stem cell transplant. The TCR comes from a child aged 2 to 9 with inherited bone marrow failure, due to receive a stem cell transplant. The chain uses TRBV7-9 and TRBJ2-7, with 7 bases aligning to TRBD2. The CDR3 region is CASSIEPGLQPWEQYF. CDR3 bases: TGTGCCAGCAGCATAGAACCGGGACTACAACCATGGGAGCAGTACTTC.